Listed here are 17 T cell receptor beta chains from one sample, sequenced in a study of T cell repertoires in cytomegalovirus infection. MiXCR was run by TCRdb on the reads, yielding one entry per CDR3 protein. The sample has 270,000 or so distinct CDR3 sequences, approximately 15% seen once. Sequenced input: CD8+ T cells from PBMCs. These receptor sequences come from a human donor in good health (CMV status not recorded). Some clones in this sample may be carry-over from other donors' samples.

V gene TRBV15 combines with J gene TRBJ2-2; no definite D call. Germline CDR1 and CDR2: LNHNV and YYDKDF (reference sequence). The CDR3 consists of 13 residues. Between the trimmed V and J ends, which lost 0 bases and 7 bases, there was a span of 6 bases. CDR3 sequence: CATSRDPIGELFF. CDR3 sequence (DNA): TGTGCCACCAGCAGAGACCCTATCGGGGAGCTGTTTTTT. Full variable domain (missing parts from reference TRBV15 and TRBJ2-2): DAMVIQNPRYQVTQFGKPVTLSCSQTLNHNVMYWYQQKSSQAPKLLFHYYDKDFNNEADTPDNFQSRRPNTSFCFLDIRSPGLGDTAMYLCATSRDPIGELFFGEGSRLTVL.

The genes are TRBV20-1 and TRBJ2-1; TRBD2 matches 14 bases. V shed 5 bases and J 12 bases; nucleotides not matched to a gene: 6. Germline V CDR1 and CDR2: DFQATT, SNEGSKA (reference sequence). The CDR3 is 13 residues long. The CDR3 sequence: CSAGTSGGPTQFF. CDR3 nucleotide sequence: TGCAGTGCTGGGACTAGCGGGGGCCCAACGCAGTTCTTC.

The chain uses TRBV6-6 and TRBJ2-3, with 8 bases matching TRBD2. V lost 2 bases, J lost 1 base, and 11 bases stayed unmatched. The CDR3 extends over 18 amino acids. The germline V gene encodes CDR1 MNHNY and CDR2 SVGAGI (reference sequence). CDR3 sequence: CASSYRRGEPPGTDTQYF. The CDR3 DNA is TGTGCCAGCAGTTACCGGCGGGGGGAGCCGCCGGGCACAGATACGCAGTATTTT.

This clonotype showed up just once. CDR3 bases: TGCAGTGCTAGAGATAGGGACAGGGGGTTGAACACTGAAGCTTTCTTT. This translates into CSARDRDRGLNTEAFF. The rearrangement links TRBV20-1 to TRBJ1-1, with 11 bases matching TRBD1. The CDR3 contains 16 residues. J lost 0 bases, V lost 0 bases, and 3 bases had no gene match. CDR1 and CDR2 from the germline V gene are DFQATT and SNEGSKA (reference sequence).

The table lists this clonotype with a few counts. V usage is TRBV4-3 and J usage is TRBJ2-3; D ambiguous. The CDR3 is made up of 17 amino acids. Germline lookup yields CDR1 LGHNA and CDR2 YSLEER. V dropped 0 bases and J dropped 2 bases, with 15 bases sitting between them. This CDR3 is CASSQDKVPAPTDTQYF. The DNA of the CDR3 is TGCGCCAGCAGCCAAGATAAAGTACCAGCGCCCACAGATACGCAGTATTTT.

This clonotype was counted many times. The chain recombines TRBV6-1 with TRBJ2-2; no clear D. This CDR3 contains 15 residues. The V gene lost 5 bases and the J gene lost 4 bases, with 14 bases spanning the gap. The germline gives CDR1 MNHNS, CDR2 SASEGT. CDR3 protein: CASSLSDTSTGELFF. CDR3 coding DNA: TGTGCCAGCAGTTTAAGCGACACCTCCACCGGGGAGCTGTTTTTT.

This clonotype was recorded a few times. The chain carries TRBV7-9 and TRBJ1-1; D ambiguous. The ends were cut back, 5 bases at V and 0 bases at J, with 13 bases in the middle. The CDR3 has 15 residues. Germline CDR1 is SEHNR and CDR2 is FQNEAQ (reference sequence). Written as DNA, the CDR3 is TGTGCCAGCAGCCAACTGGACGGCGTGAACACTGAAGCTTTCTTT. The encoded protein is CASSQLDGVNTEAFF.

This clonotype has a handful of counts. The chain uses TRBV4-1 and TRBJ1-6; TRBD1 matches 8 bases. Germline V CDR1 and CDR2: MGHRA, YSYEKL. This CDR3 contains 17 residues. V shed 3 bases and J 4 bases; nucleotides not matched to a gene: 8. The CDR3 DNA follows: TGCGCCAGCAGCCAGAAACTCGGACAGGGATATAATTCACCCCTCCACTTT. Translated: CASSQKLGQGYNSPLHF.

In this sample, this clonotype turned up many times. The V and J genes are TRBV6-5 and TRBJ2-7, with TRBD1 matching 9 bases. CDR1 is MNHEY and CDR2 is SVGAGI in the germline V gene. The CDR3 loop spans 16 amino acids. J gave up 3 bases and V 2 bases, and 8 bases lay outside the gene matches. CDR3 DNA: TGTGCCAGCAGTTACCGCGGGACAGGGCATAACTACGAGCAGTACTTC. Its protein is CASSYRGTGHNYEQYF.

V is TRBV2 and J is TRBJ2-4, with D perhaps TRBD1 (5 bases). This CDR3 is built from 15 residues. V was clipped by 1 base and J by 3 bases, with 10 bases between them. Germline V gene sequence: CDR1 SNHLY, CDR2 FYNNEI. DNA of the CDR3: TGTGCCAGCAGTGAAGAGACAGTAGTCAAAAACATTCAGTACTTC. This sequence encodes CASSEETVVKNIQYF.

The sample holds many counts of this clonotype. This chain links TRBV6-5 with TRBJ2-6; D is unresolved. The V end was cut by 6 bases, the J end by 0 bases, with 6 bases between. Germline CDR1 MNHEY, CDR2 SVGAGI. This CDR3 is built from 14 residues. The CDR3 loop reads CASRLDSGANVLTF. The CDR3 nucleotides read TGTGCCAGCAGGCTGGACTCTGGGGCCAACGTCCTGACTTTC.

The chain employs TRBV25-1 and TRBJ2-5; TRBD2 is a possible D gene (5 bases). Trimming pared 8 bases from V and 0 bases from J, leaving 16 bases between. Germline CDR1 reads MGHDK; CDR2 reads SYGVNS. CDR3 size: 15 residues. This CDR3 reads CASLAGRGDQETQYF. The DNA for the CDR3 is TGTGCCAGCCTCGCGGGTAGAGGAGACCAAGAGACCCAGTACTTC.

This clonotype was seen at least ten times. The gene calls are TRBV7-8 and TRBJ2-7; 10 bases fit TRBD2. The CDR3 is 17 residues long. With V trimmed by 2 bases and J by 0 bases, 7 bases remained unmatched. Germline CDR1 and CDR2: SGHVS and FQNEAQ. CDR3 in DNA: TGTGCCAGCAGCTTATTCCTAGCGGGGGTTTCCTCCTACGAGCAGTACTTC. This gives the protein CASSLFLAGVSSYEQYF.

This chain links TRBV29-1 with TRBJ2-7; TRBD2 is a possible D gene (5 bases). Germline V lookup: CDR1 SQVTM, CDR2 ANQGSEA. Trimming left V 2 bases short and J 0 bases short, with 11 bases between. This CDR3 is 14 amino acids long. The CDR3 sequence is CSVEPEGSSYEQYF. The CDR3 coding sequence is TGCAGCGTTGAACCCGAGGGCAGCTCCTACGAGCAGTACTTC.

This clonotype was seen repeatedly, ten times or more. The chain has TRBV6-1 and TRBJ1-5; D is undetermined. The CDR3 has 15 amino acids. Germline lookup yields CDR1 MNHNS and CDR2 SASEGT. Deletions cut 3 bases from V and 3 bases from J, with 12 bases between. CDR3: CASSEGRYINQPQHF. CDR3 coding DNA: TGTGCCAGCAGTGAGGGCAGGTACATCAATCAGCCCCAGCATTTT.

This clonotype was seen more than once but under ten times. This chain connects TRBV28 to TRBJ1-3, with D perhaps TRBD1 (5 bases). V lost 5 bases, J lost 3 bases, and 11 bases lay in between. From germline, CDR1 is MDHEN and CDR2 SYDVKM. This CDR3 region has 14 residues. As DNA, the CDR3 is TGTGCCAGCAGTATCGGAGGGGTTGGAAACACCATATATTTT. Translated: CASSIGGVGNTIYF.

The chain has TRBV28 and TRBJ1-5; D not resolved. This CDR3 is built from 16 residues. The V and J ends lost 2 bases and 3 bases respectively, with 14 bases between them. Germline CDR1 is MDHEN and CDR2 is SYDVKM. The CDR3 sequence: CASSLNSEKNNQPQHF. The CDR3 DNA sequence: TGTGCCAGCAGTTTAAATAGTGAGAAAAACAATCAGCCCCAGCATTTT.